This T cell receptor beta chain was profiled in a study of shared clonotypes between healthy human individuals. Whole-study context: Serving as donors were a couple of women and three men, whose ages spanned 18 to 49. Donors had three CD4 naive, three CD4 memory, two CD8 naive and one CD8 memory plate apiece.

Assay used: immunoSEQ multiplex PCR; TCRdb lists only in-frame clones, some missing. The sample shows about 2.5 million clones, just under 95% of them seen only once. With regard to this clone: Its target is not known.

This CDR3 contains 15 residues. Germline CDR1 and CDR2: MNHNS and SASEGT. V lost 10 bases to trimming and J lost 6 bases; unmatched junction nucleotides: 14. Findings of the study overall: Clonotypes that were shared across four donors made up around 5% of naive CD4 clonotypes. In this cohort, only blood was sampled, and tissue repertoires likely differ.

Sample: naive CD4+ T cells from PBMCs. Subset indicated: CD45RA+ positively selected. The clonotype comes from a man younger than 30 in good health. Some clones in this sample may be carry-over from other donors' samples. The chain is built from TRBV6-1 and TRBJ2-1, with 8 bases matching TRBD1. The CDR3 protein is CATAFGQGMPNEQFF. The CDR3 region has the DNA TGTGCCACAGCGTTCGGACAGGGTATGCCCAATGAGCAGTTCTTC.